The text below deals with one T cell receptor (beta chain). Antigen unknown. This sample is part of a study of response to subunit inactivated influenza vaccine. General study points: The authors suggested that few new T cells are recruited per seasonal influenza vaccination.

The CDR3 consists of 16 residues. Trimming left V 1 base short and J 10 bases short, with 22 bases between. TCRdb itself ran the RT-PCR reads through MiXCR, one entry per CDR3 protein. The sample consists of about 620,000 distinct CDR3 sequences, around 11% of them appearing once. These same data were also listed under a study on T cells expressing NK-cell markers. That study adds: 5'RACE template switching with UMIs generated TCR beta cDNA. Repertoire data for TCR beta were derived from sorted T cells (CD3+CD56+NKG2C+, CD3+CD56+NKG2C- and CD3+CD56-NKG2C+). The eight sequenced donors comprised seven who were HCMV-seropositive and one who was seronegative. Questions lingered over whether expanded NKG2C+ T cell clones were HCMV-specific.

This TCR derives from a man aged 50-60 years who received an inactivated influenza vaccine. J is TRBJ1-1 and V is TRBV12-3 or TRBV12-4; the D gene is possibly TRBD1 (5 bases). Here the sequenced sample was PBMCs from blood, taken on the day of vaccination. This CDR3 reads CASSLVGVAGLFRAFF. DNA for the CDR3: TGTGCCAGCAGTTTAGTAGGGGTGGCAGGGCTATTTCGAGCTTTCTTT.